This T cell receptor beta chain is drawn from a study of early T cells in non-severe SARS-CoV-2 infection. Trimming pared 0 bases from V and 5 bases from J, leaving 11 bases between. The CDR3 is made up of 14 amino acids. Germline CDR1 and CDR2: SGDLS and YYNGEE. TCRdb recomputed calls from the 5' RACE reads with MiXCR, one row per CDR3 protein. The repertoire holds more than 15,000 distinct CDR3 sequences, with approximately 4.8% as singletons. The clonotype was recovered from an adult who was a healthcare worker with PCR-confirmed SARS-CoV-2 infection or an uninfected control (not recorded which). Sequencing was performed on whole blood. This chain links TRBV9 with TRBJ2-5; D tentatively reads TRBD1 or TRBD2 (5 bases each). The CDR3 DNA follows: TGTGCCAGCAGCGTAGGGGGGAGCACGGAGACCCAGTACTTC. This codes for CASSVGGSTETQYF.